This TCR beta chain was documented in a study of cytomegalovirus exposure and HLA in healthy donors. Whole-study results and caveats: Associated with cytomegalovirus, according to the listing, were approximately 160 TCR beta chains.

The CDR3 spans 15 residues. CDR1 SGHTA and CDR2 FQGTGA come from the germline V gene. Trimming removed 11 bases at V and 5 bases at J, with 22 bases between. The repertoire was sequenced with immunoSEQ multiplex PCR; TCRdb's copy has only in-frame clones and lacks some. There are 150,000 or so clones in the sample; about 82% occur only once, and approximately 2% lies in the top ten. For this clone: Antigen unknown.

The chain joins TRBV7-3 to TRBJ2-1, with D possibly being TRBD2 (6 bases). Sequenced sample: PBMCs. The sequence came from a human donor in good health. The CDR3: CAARERQAPDNEQFF. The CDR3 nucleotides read TGTGCCGCTCGGGAGCGGCAGGCCCCGGACAATGAGCAGTTCTTC.